This T cell receptor beta chain was sequenced for a study of blood T cell repertoires in COVID-19. Turning to the study itself: T cells, B-cell-depleted T cells, or PBMCs provided the cDNA or gDNA that served as material.

In the authors' workflow: Nucleated cell number was recorded as an estimate derived from reference gene primer amplification. The data were produced by immunoSEQ multiplex PCR, yet TCRdb's version contains in-frame clones alone and is incomplete. D and trimming were read from the DNA, whereas the V and J calls and clone size are those reported in that table. The data show about 190,000 clones, roughly nine tenths seen once. The V end lost 0 bases, the J end lost 3 bases, and 6 bases lay between the germline ends. The CDR3 consists of 14 residues. Germline V gene sequence: CDR1 MNHNY, CDR2 SVGAGI (reference sequence).

This sequence joins TRBV6-6 and TRBJ1-5; D gene uncertain. Material for sequencing was peripheral blood. This sequence originates from a young man with acute or convalescent COVID-19. In DNA, the CDR3 is TGTGCCAGCAGTTACTCGTGGGCCAATCAGCCCCAGCATTTT. Translating gives CASSYSWANQPQHF.